These 17 T cell receptor beta chains share one sample of origin, sequenced in a study of OX40 agonist ivuxolimab in advanced cancers. TCRdb keeps only in-frame clones here, not all; method: immunoSEQ multiplex PCR. The sample holds around 75,000 clones, around 92% seen once. Sequencing was performed on CD4+ or CD8+ T cells sorted from blood, taken in a trial of the OX40 agonist ivuxolimab. The receptors come from an adult with an advanced solid tumor such as melanoma, head and neck, liver or kidney cancer.

The chain employs TRBV5-1 and TRBJ2-3; 11 positions match TRBD2. V lost 5 bases, J lost 1 base, and 6 bases stayed unmatched. CDR1 SGHRS and CDR2 YFSETQ come from the germline V gene. This CDR3 contains 16 residues. CDR3 residues: CASRALAGARTDTQYF. CDR3 coding DNA: TGCGCCAGCAGGGCACTAGCGGGGGCTCGCACAGATACGCAGTATTTT.

The chain combines TRBV19 with TRBJ1-2; D gene uncertain. The V end was cut by 0 bases, the J end by 2 bases, with 10 bases between. Germline CDR1 LNHDA, CDR2 SQIVND (reference sequence). This CDR3 region has 15 residues. CDR3 loop: CASSIDGTVNYGYTF. CDR3 DNA: TGTGCCAGTAGTATAGATGGCACAGTGAACTATGGCTACACCTTC.

This rearrangement joins TRBV7-8 to TRBJ1-1; 10 bases fit TRBD1. CDR3 length: 15 residues. Per germline, CDR1 SGHVS and CDR2 FQNEAQ. The V gene end was trimmed by 4 bases and the J gene end by 4 bases; junction bases not matched to a gene: 6. The CDR3 region has the DNA TGTGCCAGCAGCTCACTTGGACAGGGGGGCACTGAAGCTTTCTTT. It encodes CASSSLGQGGTEAFF.

The chain links TRBV2 to TRBJ2-1, with no clear D. The CDR3 totals 13 residues. The ends were cut back, 4 bases at V and 4 bases at J, with 8 bases in the middle. CDR1 and CDR2 from the germline V gene are SNHLY and FYNNEI. Written as DNA, the CDR3 is TGTGCCAGCAGTGTGAACCCTTACAATGAGCAGTTCTTC. This gives the protein CASSVNPYNEQFF.

CDR3 DNA: TGTGCCAGCAGCTTACCAAGCTCCGTGAACTACAATGAGCAGTTCTTC. Protein: CASSLPSSVNYNEQFF. The rearrangement links TRBV7-8 to TRBJ2-1; D remains unclear. Trimming took 2 bases from V and 3 from J, leaving 14 bases between them. CDR3 length: 16 amino acids. The germline gives CDR1 SGHVS, CDR2 FQNEAQ.

The rearrangement joins TRBV5-6 to TRBJ2-5; TRBD1 aligns across 9 bases. Germline loops: CDR1 SGHDT, CDR2 YYEEEE. The CDR3 consists of 17 residues. With V trimmed by 6 bases and J by 0 bases, 12 bases remained unmatched. CDR3 loop: CASTTKATGGYQETQYF. The CDR3 DNA follows: TGTGCCAGCACCACGAAGGCGACAGGGGGGTACCAAGAGACCCAGTACTTC.

The chain links TRBV4-2 to TRBJ1-1; D not resolved. This CDR3 comprises 14 residues. The germline V gene encodes CDR1 LGHNA and CDR2 YNFKEQ. The V and J ends lost 0 bases and 11 bases respectively, with 16 bases between them. Here the CDR3 reads CASSQDFRGRVAFF. The CDR3 DNA reads TGTGCCAGCAGCCAAGATTTTAGAGGCCGAGTGGCTTTCTTT.

The chain employs TRBV5-1 and TRBJ2-1, with D possibly being TRBD2 (7 bases). Trimming removed 4 bases from V and 11 bases from J, with 13 bases in between. Germline assignment: CDR1 SGHRS and CDR2 YFSETQ. The length of the CDR3 is 12 residues. The CDR3 bases are TGCGCCAGCAGCCCCCAGGGGACTAAGCAGTTCTTC. This gives the protein CASSPQGTKQFF.

J is TRBJ1-1 and V is TRBV7-2; no reliable D call. CDR3 length: 14 amino acids. V was shortened by 1 base and J by 11 bases, with 17 bases between the two germline ends. Germline V lookup: CDR1 SGHTA, CDR2 FQGNSA. CDR3 DNA: TGTGCCAGCAGCTTAGGAGTCACAAGAGCGGGGGCTTTCTTT. Its translation: CASSLGVTRAGAFF.

V gene TRBV4-1 combines with J gene TRBJ2-6, with D maybe TRBD1 (5 bases). V was shortened by 0 bases and J by 0 bases, with 12 bases between the two germline ends. The CDR3 contains 18 residues. CDR1 MGHRA and CDR2 YSYEKL come from the germline V gene. The DNA for the CDR3 is TGCGCCAGCAGCCAAGAATTCCAGGGTTCCTCTGGGGCCAACGTCCTGACTTTC. Its translation: CASSQEFQGSSGANVLTF.

This chain connects TRBV28 to TRBJ2-1; 9 bases line up with TRBD1. Germline V gives CDR1 MDHEN, CDR2 SYDVKM. V was pared by 9 bases and J by 6 bases, with 12 bases of the junction left unmatched. This CDR3 spans 15 amino acids. The CDR3 bases are TGTGCCAGTATGTCAGGGACAGGGTATCCCAATGAGCAGTTCTTC. Translation: CASMSGTGYPNEQFF.

V and J are TRBV5-1 and TRBJ1-5; D not certain. Trimming shortened V by 0 bases and J by 1 base, and 2 bases separated the two germline ends. The CDR3 spans 13 residues. Germline V gene data show CDR1 as SGHRS and CDR2 as YFSETQ. CDR3: CASSLGSNQPQHF. In DNA form, the CDR3 reads TGCGCCAGCAGCTTGGGCAGCAATCAGCCCCAGCATTTT.

V and J are TRBV7-6 and TRBJ2-2; D might be TRBD2 (5 bases). Germline lookup yields CDR1 SGHVS and CDR2 FNYEAQ. Deletions cut 5 bases from V and 0 bases from J, with 16 bases between. The CDR3 runs 17 residues. DNA for the CDR3: TGTGCCAGCAGCCGACGGGATGCCAGGACGAACACCGGGGAGCTGTTTTTT. As protein: CASSRRDARTNTGELFF.

V and J are TRBV21-1 and TRBJ2-7; the listed D gene, TRBD2, was not tested against the DNA. TRBV21-1 is deemed a pseudogene. This CDR3 has 12 residues. The CDR3 reads CASSKAKRGKYF. The DNA of the CDR3 is TGTGCCAGCAGCAAAGCGAAGCGGGGGAAGTACTTC.

The V gene is TRBV2, the J gene TRBJ2-7, with D possibly matching TRBD2 (6 bases). The V end was cut by 5 bases, the J end by 2 bases, with 16 bases between. The CDR3 extends over 15 amino acids. Looked up from germline, CDR1 is SNHLY and CDR2 is FYNNEI. CDR3 in amino acids: CASSTSRDSPYEQYF. CDR3 sequence (DNA): TGTGCCAGCAGTACCAGCCGGGACTCACCCTACGAGCAGTACTTC.

The J gene is TRBJ1-2, the V gene TRBV6-5; D perhaps matches TRBD1 (5 bases). The CDR3 runs to 13 residues. Germline CDR1 MNHEY, CDR2 SVGAGI. V was trimmed by 6 bases and J by 2 bases, leaving 10 bases between them. CDR3 coding DNA: TGTGCCAGCAGGCTGACAGCCAACTATGGCTACACCTTC. Protein sequence: CASRLTANYGYTF.

The chain joins TRBV19 to TRBJ2-2; D may correspond to TRBD1 or TRBD2 (6 bases each). CDR1 LNHDA and CDR2 SQIVND come from the germline V gene (reference sequence). The CDR3 contains 14 residues. V was pared by 6 bases and J by 6 bases, with 14 bases between. CDR3 residues: CASRKGEASGELFF. Here the CDR3 DNA reads TGTGCCAGTAGAAAGGGGGAGGCATCCGGGGAGCTGTTTTTT. Full variable domain (remainder filled in from reference TRBV19 and TRBJ2-2): DGGITQSPKYLFRKEGQNVTLSCEQNLNHDAMYWYRQDPGQGLRLIYYSQIVNDFQKGDIAEGYSVSREKKESFPLTVTSAQKNPTAFYLCASRKGEASGELFFGEGSRLTVL.